The 28 T cell receptor beta chains below come from one sample, sequenced in a study of blood T cell repertoires in COVID-19. The data were produced by immunoSEQ multiplex PCR, yet TCRdb's version contains in-frame clones alone and is incomplete. There are a few hundred thousand clones in the sample; roughly 90% occur only once, and approximately 17% lies in the top ten. The sequencing input was PBMCs or T cells enriched from blood (not recorded which). The receptors here all came from a woman younger than 45 who had recovered from COVID-19.

The genes are TRBV27 and TRBJ2-1, with TRBD2 matching 13 bases. Germline lookup yields CDR1 MNHEY and CDR2 SMNVEV (reference sequence). CDR3 length equals 17 residues. V gave up 4 bases and J gave up 6 bases; unmatched junction bases: 9. The CDR3 bases are TGTGCCAGCAGTTCGCGGACTAGCGGGAGTTTGGGCAATGAGCAGTTCTTC. This sequence encodes CASSSRTSGSLGNEQFF.

The chain combines TRBV11-2 with TRBJ1-3; tentative D call: TRBD1 (6 bases). The V end was cut by 5 bases, the J end by 0 bases, with 14 bases between. CDR1 and CDR2 (germline): SGHAT, FQNNGV. CDR3 length equals 16 residues. CDR3 loop: CASSLTGFRSGNTIYF. The DNA of the CDR3 is TGTGCCAGCAGCCTAACAGGGTTCCGCTCTGGAAACACCATATATTTT.

The chain is built from TRBV27 and TRBJ1-1, with 8 bases aligning to TRBD1. The germline CDR1 and CDR2 sequences are MNHEY and SMNVEV (reference sequence). The V gene end was trimmed by 3 bases and the J gene end by 7 bases; junction bases not matched to a gene: 13. The CDR3 extends over 16 amino acids. The CDR3 loop reads CASSFRGGQGADEAFF. The CDR3 nucleotides are TGTGCCAGCAGTTTCAGGGGAGGACAGGGTGCGGATGAAGCTTTCTTT.

This rearrangement joins TRBV12-3 or TRBV12-4 to TRBJ2-2, with no clear D. This CDR3 region has 13 residues. Trimming removed 1 base at V and 5 bases at J, with 5 bases between. The CDR3 here is CASSLGRTGELFF. CDR3 sequence (DNA): TGTGCCAGCAGTTTAGGCAGGACCGGGGAGCTGTTTTTT.

This clone has only a few counts. The chain employs TRBV28 and TRBJ2-7; D is ambiguous. The CDR3 length is 14 residues. Trimming removed 4 bases at V and 4 bases at J, with 14 bases between. The germline V gene has CDR1 MDHEN and CDR2 SYDVKM. CDR3 sequence: CASSSPVVPYEQYF. DNA for the CDR3: TGTGCCAGCAGTTCCCCGGTGGTACCATACGAGCAGTACTTC.

This rearrangement joins TRBV7-3 to TRBJ2-2; 8 bases are a match to TRBD1. The junction had 11 bases not matched to a gene; V was cut back by 4 bases and J by 7 bases. Germline V gene sequence: CDR1 SGHTA, CDR2 FQGTGA. The CDR3 consists of 16 residues. DNA for the CDR3: TGTGCCAGCAGCTCACGCAGGGGGCAAGAGGACGGGGAGCTGTTTTTT. Encoded protein: CASSSRRGQEDGELFF.

The V call is TRBV6-5, the J call TRBJ1-2; the match to TRBD1 covers 9 bases. CDR3 length equals 16 residues. CDR1 MNHEY and CDR2 SVGAGI come from the germline V gene. V shed 0 bases, J shed 3 bases, and the junction held 5 bases outside the gene matches. CDR3 DNA: TGTGCCAGCAGTTACTCTACCGGGACAGGGTACTATGGCTACACCTTC. Residues: CASSYSTGTGYYGYTF.

This clone was found once. The chain uses TRBV7-2 and TRBJ2-3, with TRBD2 matching 9 bases. This CDR3 is built from 16 residues. J gave up 6 bases and V 1 base, and 8 bases lay outside the gene matches. From germline, CDR1 is SGHTA and CDR2 FQGNSA. Written as DNA, the CDR3 is TGTGCCAGCAGCTTAGGGGCGGGAGGGCCTACGGATACGCAGTATTTT. Its translation is CASSLGAGGPTDTQYF.

CDR3: CASSTWTGSYGYTF. The DNA of the CDR3 is TGTGCCAGCAGTACGTGGACAGGGAGCTATGGCTACACCTTC. The genes are TRBV6-2 or TRBV6-3 and TRBJ1-2; 8 bases are shared with TRBD1. The CDR3 consists of 14 residues. After removal of 5 bases from V and 4 bases from J, the junction contained 6 bases not matched to a gene. The germline V gene encodes CDR1 MNHEY and CDR2 SVGEGT.

The chain couples TRBV30 to TRBJ1-4, with D possibly matching TRBD1 (5 bases). The CDR3 sequence is 16 residues long. CDR1 is GTSNPN and CDR2 is SVGIG in the germline V gene (reference sequence). V was trimmed by 0 bases and J by 8 bases, leaving 19 bases between them. The CDR3 bases are TGTGCCTGGAGTGTAGGTCTGGTCAGGGCAGCGGAAAAACTGTTTTTT. This gives the protein CAWSVGLVRAAEKLFF.

The CDR3 nucleotides are TGCGCCAGCAGCTTGGTTGCGGGAGCCCTCGAGACCCAGTACTTC. This sequence encodes CASSLVAGALETQYF. The chain joins TRBV5-1 to TRBJ2-5, with TRBD2 matching over 7 bases. V was clipped by 0 bases and J by 5 bases; unmatched bases: 7. The CDR3 contains 15 residues. Germline V gene sequence: CDR1 SGHRS, CDR2 YFSETQ. Supplemented by reference TRBV5-1 and TRBJ2-5, the full variable domain reads KAGVTQTPRYLIKTRGQQVTLSCSPISGHRSVSWYQQTPGQGLQFLFEYFSETQRNKGNFPGRFSGRQFSNSRSEMNVSTLELGDSALYLCASSLVAGALETQYFGPGTRLLVL.

The gene calls are TRBV3-1 (or the pseudogene TRBV3-2) and TRBJ1-2; D call uncertain. Germline CDR1 LGHDT, CDR2 YNNKEL (reference sequence). This CDR3 spans 13 amino acids. V was clipped by 4 bases and J by 3 bases, with 9 bases between them. CDR3 residues: CASSRLGYYGYTF. CDR3 coding DNA: TGTGCCAGCAGCCGGCTGGGCTACTATGGCTACACCTTC.

The chain uses TRBV6-5 and TRBJ2-2, with TRBD1 matching 10 bases. With V trimmed by 0 bases and J by 7 bases, 5 bases remained unmatched. This CDR3 contains 16 residues. Germline V lookup: CDR1 MNHEY, CDR2 SVGAGI. This chain's CDR3 is CASSYSGTGVFGELFF. The CDR3 DNA follows: TGTGCCAGCAGTTACTCGGGGACAGGGGTTTTCGGGGAGCTGTTTTTT.

The V call is TRBV28, the J call TRBJ1-1, with 9 bases aligning to TRBD1. This CDR3 has 16 residues. Per germline, CDR1 MDHEN and CDR2 SYDVKM. The CDR3, as DNA: TGTTTCGGGACTAGACAGGGGGTGGGAATGAACACTGAAGCTTTCTTT. Encoded protein: CFGTRQGVGMNTEAFF.

The chain links TRBV10-3 to TRBJ2-7, with D possibly being TRBD1 (6 bases). CDR3 length: 15 residues. The ends were cut back, 7 bases at V and 1 base at J, with 17 bases in the middle. Germline V gene data show CDR1 as ENHRY and CDR2 as SYGVKD. CDR3: CAIKTGTRGSYEQYF. The CDR3 DNA sequence: TGTGCCATCAAGACCGGGACAAGGGGTTCCTACGAGCAGTACTTC.

V usage is TRBV4-1 and J usage is TRBJ1-1; D possibly corresponds to TRBD1 (6 bases). Germline V gene lookup returns CDR1 MGHRA and CDR2 YSYEKL. Between the trimmed V and J ends, which lost 6 bases and 11 bases, there was a span of 16 bases. The CDR3 length is 12 residues. CDR3 coding DNA: TGCGCCAGCAGTGAGACAGGTCAGAAGGCTTTCTTT. Amino acids: CASSETGQKAFF.

This clone was seen a few times. The chain couples TRBV19 to TRBJ1-5, with a weak D call TRBD1 (5 bases). The germline V and J ends were trimmed by 4 bases and 0 bases, with 16 bases remaining between them. Germline V gives CDR1 LNHDA, CDR2 SQIVND (reference sequence). The CDR3 runs to 17 residues. In DNA, the CDR3 is TGTGCCAGTAGTACATCCAGGGTAAGGAATAGCAATCAGCCCCAGCATTTT. This translates into CASSTSRVRNSNQPQHF.

The chain links TRBV15 to TRBJ1-1, with D unresolved. CDR3 length: 14 amino acids. The ends were cut back, 0 bases at V and 2 bases at J, with 7 bases in the middle. Germline V gene sequence: CDR1 LNHNV, CDR2 YYDKDF (reference sequence). CDR3 DNA: TGTGCCACCAGCAGAGATACAGCTAACACTGAAGCTTTCTTT. Its protein is CATSRDTANTEAFF.

The J gene is TRBJ2-3, the V gene TRBV13, with no clear D. The germline CDR1 and CDR2 sequences are PRHDT and FYEKMQ (reference sequence). Trimming shortened V by 2 bases and J by 1 base, and 13 bases separated the two germline ends. CDR3 size: 16 residues. This CDR3 is CASSLFAARGTDTQYF. In DNA, the CDR3 is TGTGCCAGCAGCTTATTCGCCGCTCGAGGCACAGATACGCAGTATTTT.

This chain connects TRBV7-8 to TRBJ1-5, with 8 bases identical to TRBD1. Germline CDR1 and CDR2: SGHVS and FQNEAQ. Trimming took 8 bases from V and 2 from J; bases not matched to a gene: 2. The CDR3 is 13 residues long. CDR3 protein: CASGDRRNQPQHF. In nucleotides, the CDR3 is TGTGCCAGCGGGGACAGGCGCAATCAGCCCCAGCATTTT.

The chain uses TRBV30 and TRBJ1-2; D might be TRBD1 (5 bases). Trimming shortened V by 5 bases and J by 7 bases, and 11 bases separated the two germline ends. Germline V gene lookup returns CDR1 GTSNPN and CDR2 SVGIG (reference sequence). This CDR3 is built from 11 residues. The CDR3 loop reads CAWGGVGGYTF. In nucleotides, the CDR3 is TGTGCCTGGGGGGGAGTCGGTGGCTACACCTTC. Combining the CDR3 with reference TRBV30 and TRBJ1-2 gives the whole variable domain SQTIHQWPATLVQPVGSPLSLECTVEGTSNPNLYWYRQAAGRGLQLLFYSVGIGQISSEVPQNLSASRPQDRQFILSSKKLLLSDSGFYLCAWGGVGGYTFGSGTRLTVV.

This chain links TRBV28 with TRBJ1-6; TRBD1 aligns across 8 bases. Germline V gene data show CDR1 as MDHEN and CDR2 as SYDVKM. The CDR3 consists of 14 residues. V was pared by 3 bases and J by 6 bases, with 1 base of the junction left unmatched. CDR3 in DNA: TGTGCCAGCAGTTTCGGACAGGGTAATTCACCCCTCCACTTT. It encodes CASSFGQGNSPLHF.

This chain connects TRBV7-9 to TRBJ2-7; no clear D gene. CDR3 length: 13 residues. Per the germline V gene, CDR1 is SEHNR and CDR2 is FQNEAQ (reference sequence). Trimming cost V 5 bases and J 1 base, with 9 bases left between them. The CDR3 coding sequence is TGTGCCAGCAGCGTAGACTCTTCCTACGAGCAGTACTTC. This sequence encodes CASSVDSSYEQYF.

The chain links TRBV7-6 to TRBJ2-1; weak D call: TRBD2 (5 bases). Germline V gene sequence: CDR1 SGHVS, CDR2 FNYEAQ. The V end was cut by 4 bases, the J end by 2 bases, with 12 bases between. This CDR3 region has 15 residues. CDR3 DNA: TGTGCCAGCAGCTCTACTACTAGTGCCTACAATGAGCAGTTCTTC. Residues: CASSSTTSAYNEQFF.

A remark on this clone: The same CDR3 can be traced to other DNA sequences in this sample. V gene TRBV19 combines with J gene TRBJ2-7; 7 nucleotides line up with TRBD1. From germline, CDR1 is LNHDA and CDR2 SQIVND (reference sequence). After removal of 1 base from V and 3 bases from J, the junction contained 3 bases not matched to a gene. This CDR3 has 14 amino acids. CDR3 region: CASSIGPGGYEQYF. CDR3 DNA: TGTGCCAGTAGTATAGGCCCAGGGGGCTACGAGCAGTACTTC.

The chain couples TRBV5-1 to TRBJ2-7; 10 positions match TRBD1. The V segment lost 4 bases and the J segment 2 bases; nucleotides outside the gene matches: 9. The CDR3 has 16 residues. Germline V gives CDR1 SGHRS, CDR2 YFSETQ. The chain's CDR3 is CASSKLGTGDAYEQYF. The CDR3 DNA reads as TGCGCCAGCAGCAAACTCGGGACAGGGGACGCCTACGAGCAGTACTTC.

The chain employs TRBV7-2 and TRBJ2-7, with D possibly matching TRBD2 (6 bases). CDR1 is SGHTA and CDR2 is FQGNSA in the germline V gene. Trimming left V 5 bases short and J 1 base short, with 12 bases between. The CDR3 is 14 residues long. Here the CDR3 DNA reads TGTGCCAGCAGCGGGAGGACCCATTCCTACGAGCAGTACTTC. Translating it yields CASSGRTHSYEQYF.

The V and J genes are TRBV28 and TRBJ1-5; TRBD1 aligns across 7 bases. The CDR3 loop spans 14 amino acids. Trimming took 3 bases from V and 7 from J; bases not matched to a gene: 6. CDR1 and CDR2 (germline): MDHEN, SYDVKM. This chain's CDR3 is CASSFLTGSQPQHF. The DNA of the CDR3 is TGTGCCAGCAGTTTCCTGACAGGGTCCCAGCCCCAGCATTTT.